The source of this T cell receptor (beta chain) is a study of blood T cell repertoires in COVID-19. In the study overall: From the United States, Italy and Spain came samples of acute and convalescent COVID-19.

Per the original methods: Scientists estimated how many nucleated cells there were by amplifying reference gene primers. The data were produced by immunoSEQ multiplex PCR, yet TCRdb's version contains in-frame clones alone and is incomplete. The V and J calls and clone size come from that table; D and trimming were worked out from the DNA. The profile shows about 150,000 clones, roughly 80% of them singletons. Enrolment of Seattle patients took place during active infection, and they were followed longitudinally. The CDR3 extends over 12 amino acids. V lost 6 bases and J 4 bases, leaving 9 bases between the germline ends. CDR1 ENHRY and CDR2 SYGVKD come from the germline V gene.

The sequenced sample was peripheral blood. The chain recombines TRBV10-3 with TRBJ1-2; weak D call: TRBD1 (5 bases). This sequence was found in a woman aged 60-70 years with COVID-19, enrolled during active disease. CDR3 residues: CAISGGGYGYTF. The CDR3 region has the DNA TGTGCCATCAGCGGGGGGGGCTATGGCTACACCTTC.